Given below is one T cell receptor (beta chain) in context. Treatment reported: some 20 received Ad26.COV2.S at low or high dose, single or two shots; 5 received placebo; per-sample allocation not given. Collection of samples fell on day 63 after the first vaccine or placebo injection. This entry is derived from a study of Ad26.COV2.S vaccination and SARS-CoV-2 variants. Germline CDR1 SGHRS, CDR2 YFSETQ. V dropped 4 bases and J dropped 7 bases, with 15 bases sitting between them. The CDR3 contains 13 residues. The method was immunoSEQ multiplex PCR; TCRdb's version includes in-frame clones alone and lacks a portion of them. The sample has 510,000 or so clones; around nine tenths are singletons.

Here the sequenced sample was peripheral blood, taken in a trial of Ad26.COV2.S vaccine versus placebo. The clonotype comes from a person between 18 and 59 years old who received the Ad26.COV2.S COVID-19 vaccine or a placebo. This chain joins TRBV5-1 and TRBJ2-7; tentative D call: TRBD2 (6 bases). The DNA for the CDR3 is TGCGCCAGCAGCCATGGCGGGGCGCAGGAGCAGTACTTC. This encodes CASSHGGAQEQYF. Variable domain in full (rest from reference TRBV5-1 and TRBJ2-7): KAGVTQTPRYLIKTRGQQVTLSCSPISGHRSVSWYQQTPGQGLQFLFEYFSETQRNKGNFPGRFSGRQFSNSRSEMNVSTLELGDSALYLCASSHGGAQEQYFGPGTRLTVT.